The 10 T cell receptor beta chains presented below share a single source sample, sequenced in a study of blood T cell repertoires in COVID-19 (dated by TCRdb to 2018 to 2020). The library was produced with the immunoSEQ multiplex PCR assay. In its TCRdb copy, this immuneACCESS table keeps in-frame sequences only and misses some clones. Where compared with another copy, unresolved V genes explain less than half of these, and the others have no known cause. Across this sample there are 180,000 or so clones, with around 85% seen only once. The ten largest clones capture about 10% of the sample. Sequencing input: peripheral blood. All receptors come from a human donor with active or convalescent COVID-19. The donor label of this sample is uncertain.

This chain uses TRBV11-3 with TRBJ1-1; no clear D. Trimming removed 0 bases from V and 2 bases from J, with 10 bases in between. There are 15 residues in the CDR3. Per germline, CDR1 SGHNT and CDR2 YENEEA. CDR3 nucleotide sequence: TGTGCCAGCAGCTTAGAAGGCAGGTTAAACACTGAAGCTTTCTTT. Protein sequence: CASSLEGRLNTEAFF.

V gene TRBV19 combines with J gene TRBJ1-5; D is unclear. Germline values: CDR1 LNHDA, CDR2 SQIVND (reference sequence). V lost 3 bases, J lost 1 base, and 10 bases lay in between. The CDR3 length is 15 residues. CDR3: CASSMSRGSNQPQHF. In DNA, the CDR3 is TGTGCCAGTAGTATGTCAAGAGGGAGCAATCAGCCCCAGCATTTT. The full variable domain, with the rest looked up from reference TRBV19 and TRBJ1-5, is DGGITQSPKYLFRKEGQNVTLSCEQNLNHDAMYWYRQDPGQGLRLIYYSQIVNDFQKGDIAEGYSVSREKKESFPLTVTSAQKNPTAFYLCASSMSRGSNQPQHFGDGTRLSIL.

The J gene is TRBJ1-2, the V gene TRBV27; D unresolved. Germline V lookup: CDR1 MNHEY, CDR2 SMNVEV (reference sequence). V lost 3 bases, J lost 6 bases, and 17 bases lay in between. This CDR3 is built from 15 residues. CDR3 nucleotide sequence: TGTGCCAGCAGTTTTCAGGTTGGAACCTTAAATGGCTACACCTTC. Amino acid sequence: CASSFQVGTLNGYTF.

CDR3 sequence: CASSLETGTGGHYYEQYF. The DNA for the CDR3 is TGTGCCAGCAGCTTAGAAACTGGGACAGGGGGACATTACTACGAGCAGTACTTC. This sequence joins TRBV11-3 and TRBJ2-7, with 11 bases aligning to TRBD1. V gave up 0 bases and J gave up 3 bases; unmatched junction bases: 10. The CDR3 spans 18 residues. Germline V gene lookup returns CDR1 SGHNT and CDR2 YENEEA.

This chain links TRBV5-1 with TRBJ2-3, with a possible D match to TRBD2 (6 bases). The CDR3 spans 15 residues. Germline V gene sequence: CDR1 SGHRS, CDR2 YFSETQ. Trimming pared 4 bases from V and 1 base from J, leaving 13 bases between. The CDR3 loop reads CASSPTERGTDTQYF. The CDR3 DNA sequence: TGCGCCAGCAGCCCGACTGAGCGGGGCACAGATACGCAGTATTTT.

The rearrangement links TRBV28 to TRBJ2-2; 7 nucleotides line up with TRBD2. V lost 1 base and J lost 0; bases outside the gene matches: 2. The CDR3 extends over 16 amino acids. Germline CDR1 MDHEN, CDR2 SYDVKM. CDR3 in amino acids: CASSLFRGANTGELFF. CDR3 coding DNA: TGTGCCAGCAGTTTATTCCGGGGGGCGAACACCGGGGAGCTGTTTTTT.

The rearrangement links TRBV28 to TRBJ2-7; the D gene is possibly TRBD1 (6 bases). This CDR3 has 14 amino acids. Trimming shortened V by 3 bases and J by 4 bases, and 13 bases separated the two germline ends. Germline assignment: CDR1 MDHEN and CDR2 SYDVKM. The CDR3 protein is CASSFGGQGYEQYF. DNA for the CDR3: TGTGCCAGCAGTTTTGGGGGACAAGGGTACGAGCAGTACTTC.

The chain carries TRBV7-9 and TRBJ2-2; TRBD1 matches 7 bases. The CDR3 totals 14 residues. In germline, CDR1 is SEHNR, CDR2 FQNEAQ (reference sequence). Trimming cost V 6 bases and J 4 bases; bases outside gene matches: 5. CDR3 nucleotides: TGTGCCAGCAGGTACCGACAGGGCACCGGGGAGCTGTTTTTT. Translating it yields CASRYRQGTGELFF. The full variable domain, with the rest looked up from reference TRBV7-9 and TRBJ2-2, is DTGVSQNPRHKITKRGQNVTFRCDPISEHNRLYWYRQTLGQGPEFLTYFQNEAQLEKSRLLSDRFSAERPKGSFSTLEIQRTEQGDSAMYLCASRYRQGTGELFFGEGSRLTVL.

DNA of the CDR3: TGTGCCAGTAGTCCCCGGGGAGGGCTAGCGGGAGGACCCGGGGAGCTGTTTTTT. Protein sequence: CASSPRGGLAGGPGELFF. This chain uses TRBV19 with TRBJ2-2; 11 bases agree with TRBD2. The junction had 14 bases not matched to a gene; V was cut back by 5 bases and J by 6 bases. Germline CDR1 is LNHDA and CDR2 is SQIVND (reference sequence). The length of the CDR3 is 18 residues.

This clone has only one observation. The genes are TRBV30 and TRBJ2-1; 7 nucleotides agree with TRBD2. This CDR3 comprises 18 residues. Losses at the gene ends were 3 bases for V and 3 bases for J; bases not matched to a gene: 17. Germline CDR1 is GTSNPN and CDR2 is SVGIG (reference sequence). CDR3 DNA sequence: TGTGCCTGGAGCCGCCGGGCGGGAGCAAGAAACCTCTACAATGAGCAGTTCTTC. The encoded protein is CAWSRRAGARNLYNEQFF.